This T cell receptor (beta chain) was recovered during a study of cytomegalovirus exposure and HLA in healthy donors. General study points: CMV serostatus stood as the only immune exposure information on hand. Most subjects had HLA-A and HLA-B alleles reportedly predicted accurately by TCR beta sequences. A reported reduction in N-insertions relative to the roughly 700-donor mean was seen in an Asian-associated ancestry cluster in a later analysis.

A note on this clone: The antigen is undetermined.

Both 60 Vbeta primers and 13 Jbeta primers went into the PCR. Method: immunoSEQ multiplex PCR; TCRdb's copy keeps in-frame clones and lacks some. This sample has about 120,000 clones, with 80% found just once. The CDR3 loop spans 14 amino acids. CDR1 and CDR2 (germline): SGHVS, FNYEAQ. Between the trimmed V and J ends, which lost 5 bases and 5 bases, there was a span of 15 bases. This clonotype was sampled from a female donor in good health and CMV-seronegative. This chain links TRBV7-6 with TRBJ1-1; tentatively, D is TRBD1 (5 bases). Sequencing was carried out using PBMCs. CDR3 sequence: CASSPGTRGTEAFF. DNA for the CDR3: TGTGCCAGCAGCCCTGGGACCCGGGGGACTGAAGCTTTCTTT.